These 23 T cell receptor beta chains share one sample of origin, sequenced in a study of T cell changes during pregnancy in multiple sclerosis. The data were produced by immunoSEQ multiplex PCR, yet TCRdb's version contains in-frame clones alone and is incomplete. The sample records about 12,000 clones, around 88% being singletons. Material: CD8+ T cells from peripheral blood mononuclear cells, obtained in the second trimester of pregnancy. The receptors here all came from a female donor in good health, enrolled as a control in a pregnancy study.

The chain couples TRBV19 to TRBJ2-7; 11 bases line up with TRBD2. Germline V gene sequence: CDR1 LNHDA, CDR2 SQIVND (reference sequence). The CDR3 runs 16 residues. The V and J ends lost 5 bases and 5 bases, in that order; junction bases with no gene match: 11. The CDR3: CASSYYPLAGVDEQYF. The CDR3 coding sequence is TGTGCCAGTAGTTATTACCCACTAGCGGGAGTCGACGAGCAGTACTTC.

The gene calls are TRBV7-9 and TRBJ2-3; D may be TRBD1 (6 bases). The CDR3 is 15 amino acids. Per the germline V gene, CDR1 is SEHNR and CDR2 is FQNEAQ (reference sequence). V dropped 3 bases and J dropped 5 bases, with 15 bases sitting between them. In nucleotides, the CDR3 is TGTGCCAGCAGCTTCCGCAGGGGTCATGAAGATACGCAGTATTTT. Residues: CASSFRRGHEDTQYF.

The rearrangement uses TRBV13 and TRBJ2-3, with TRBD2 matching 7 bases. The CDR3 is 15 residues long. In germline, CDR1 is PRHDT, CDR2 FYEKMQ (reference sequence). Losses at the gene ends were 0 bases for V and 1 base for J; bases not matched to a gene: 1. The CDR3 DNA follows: TGTGCCAGCAGCTTAGGCCTAGCGGGCACAGATACGCAGTATTTT. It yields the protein CASSLGLAGTDTQYF. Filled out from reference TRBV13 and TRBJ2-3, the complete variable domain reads AAGVIQSPRHLIKEKRETATLKCYPIPRHDTVYWYQQGPGQDPQFLISFYEKMQSDKGSIPDRFSAQQFSDYHSELNMSSLELGDSALYFCASSLGLAGTDTQYFGPGTRLTVL.

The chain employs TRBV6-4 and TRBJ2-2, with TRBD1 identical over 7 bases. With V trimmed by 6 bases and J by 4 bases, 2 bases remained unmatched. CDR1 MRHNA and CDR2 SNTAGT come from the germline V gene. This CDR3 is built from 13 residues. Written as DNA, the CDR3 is TGTGCCAGCAGGACAGGGACCACCGGGGAGCTGTTTTTT. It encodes CASRTGTTGELFF.

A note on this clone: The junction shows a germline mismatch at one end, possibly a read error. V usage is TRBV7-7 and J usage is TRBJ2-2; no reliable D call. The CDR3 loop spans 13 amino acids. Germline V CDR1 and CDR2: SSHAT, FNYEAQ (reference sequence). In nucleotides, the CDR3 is TGTGCTAGCAGCTCCACTCGCACCGGGGAGCTGTTTTTT. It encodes CASSSTRTGELFF.

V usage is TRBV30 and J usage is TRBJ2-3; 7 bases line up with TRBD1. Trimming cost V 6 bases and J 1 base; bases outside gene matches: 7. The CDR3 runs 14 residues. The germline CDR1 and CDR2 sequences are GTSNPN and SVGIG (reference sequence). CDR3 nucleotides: TGTGCCTGCCTACAGGGGTTAGGCACAGATACGCAGTATTTT. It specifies CACLQGLGTDTQYF. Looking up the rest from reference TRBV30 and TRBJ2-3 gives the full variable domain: SQTIHQWPATLVQPVGSPLSLECTVEGTSNPNLYWYRQAAGRGLQLLFYSVGIGQISSEVPQNLSASRPQDRQFILSSKKLLLSDSGFYLCACLQGLGTDTQYFGPGTRLTVL.

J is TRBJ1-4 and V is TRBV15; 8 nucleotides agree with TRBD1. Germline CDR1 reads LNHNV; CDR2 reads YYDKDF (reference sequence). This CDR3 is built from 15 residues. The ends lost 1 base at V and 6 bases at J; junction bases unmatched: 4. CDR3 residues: CATSRANRGYEKLFF. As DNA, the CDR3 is TGTGCCACCAGCAGAGCGAACAGGGGGTATGAAAAACTGTTTTTT.

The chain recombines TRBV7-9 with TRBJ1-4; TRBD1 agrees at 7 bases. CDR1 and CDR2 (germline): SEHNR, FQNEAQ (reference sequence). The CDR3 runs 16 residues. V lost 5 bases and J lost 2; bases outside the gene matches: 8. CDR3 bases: TGTGCCAGCAGCCCGCAGGGGGTATGGACTAATGAAAAACTGTTTTTT. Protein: CASSPQGVWTNEKLFF. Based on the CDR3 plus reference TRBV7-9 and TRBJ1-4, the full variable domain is DTGVSQNPRHKITKRGQNVTFRCDPISEHNRLYWYRQTLGQGPEFLTYFQNEAQLEKSRLLSDRFSAERPKGSFSTLEIQRTEQGDSAMYLCASSPQGVWTNEKLFFGSGTQLSVL.

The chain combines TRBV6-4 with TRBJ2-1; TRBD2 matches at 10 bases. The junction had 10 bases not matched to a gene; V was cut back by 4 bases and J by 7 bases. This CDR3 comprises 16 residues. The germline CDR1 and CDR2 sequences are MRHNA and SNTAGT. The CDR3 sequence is CASSGDSGRSLNEQFF. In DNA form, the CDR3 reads TGTGCCAGCAGTGGAGATAGCGGGAGGTCCCTAAATGAGCAGTTCTTC.

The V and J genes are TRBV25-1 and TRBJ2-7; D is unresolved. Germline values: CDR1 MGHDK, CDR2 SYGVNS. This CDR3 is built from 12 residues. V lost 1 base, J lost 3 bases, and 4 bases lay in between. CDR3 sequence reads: CASSESGYEQYF. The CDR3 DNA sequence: TGTGCCAGCAGTGAATCCGGCTACGAGCAGTACTTC.

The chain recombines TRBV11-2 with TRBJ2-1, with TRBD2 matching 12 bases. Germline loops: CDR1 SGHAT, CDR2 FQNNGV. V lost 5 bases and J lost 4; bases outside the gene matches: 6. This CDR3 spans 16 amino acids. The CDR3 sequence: CASSPPSGRGYNEQFF. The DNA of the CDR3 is TGTGCCAGCAGCCCCCCTAGCGGGAGGGGGTACAATGAGCAGTTCTTC.

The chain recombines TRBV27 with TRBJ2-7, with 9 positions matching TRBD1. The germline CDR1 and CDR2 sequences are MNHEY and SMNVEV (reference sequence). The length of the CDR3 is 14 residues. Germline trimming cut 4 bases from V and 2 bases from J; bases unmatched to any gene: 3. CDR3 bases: TGTGCCAGCAGTTCCTACAGGGGGCCCTACGAGCAGTACTTC. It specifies CASSSYRGPYEQYF.

This CDR3 is CASRSGTVNTEAFF. As DNA, the CDR3 is TGTGCCAGCAGGTCCGGGACAGTGAACACTGAAGCTTTCTTT. This chain joins TRBV6-5 and TRBJ1-1; TRBD1 aligns across 7 bases. The CDR3 contains 14 residues. Germline lookup yields CDR1 MNHEY and CDR2 SVGAGI. The trim removed 6 bases at V and 0 bases at J, leaving 4 bases unmatched.

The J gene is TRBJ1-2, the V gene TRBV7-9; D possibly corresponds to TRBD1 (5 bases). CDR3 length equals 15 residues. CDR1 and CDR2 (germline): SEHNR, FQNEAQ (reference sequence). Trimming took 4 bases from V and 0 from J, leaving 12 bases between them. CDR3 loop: CASSSRALANYGYTF. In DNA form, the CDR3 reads TGTGCCAGCAGCTCCAGGGCCTTAGCTAACTATGGCTACACCTTC.

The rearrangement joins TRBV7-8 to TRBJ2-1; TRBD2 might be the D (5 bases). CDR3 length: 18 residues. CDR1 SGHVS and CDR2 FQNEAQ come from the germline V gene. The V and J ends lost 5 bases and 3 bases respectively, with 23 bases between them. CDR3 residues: CASSTRRLDSRDYNEQFF. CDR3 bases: TGTGCCAGCAGCACTAGACGATTAGATTCGCGCGACTACAATGAGCAGTTCTTC. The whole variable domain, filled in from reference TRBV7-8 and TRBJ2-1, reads GAGVSQSPRYKVAKRGQDVALRCDPISGHVSLFWYQQALGQGPEFLTYFQNEAQLDKSGLPSDRFFAERPEGSVSTLKIQRTQQEDSAVYLCASSTRRLDSRDYNEQFFGPGTRLTVL.

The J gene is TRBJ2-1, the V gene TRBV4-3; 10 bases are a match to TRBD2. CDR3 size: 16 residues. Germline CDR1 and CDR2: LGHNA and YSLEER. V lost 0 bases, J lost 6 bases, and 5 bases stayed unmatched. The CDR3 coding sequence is TGCGCCAGCAGCCAAGACCTGGCTAGCGGGAGCAATGAGCAGTTCTTC. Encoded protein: CASSQDLASGSNEQFF.

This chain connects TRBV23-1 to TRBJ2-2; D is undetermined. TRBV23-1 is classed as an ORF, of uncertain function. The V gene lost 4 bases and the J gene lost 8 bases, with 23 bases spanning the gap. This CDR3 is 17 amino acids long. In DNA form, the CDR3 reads TGCGCCAGCAGTCCCCCCACGCAAGACGAGGTTGGGGGGGAGCTGTTTTTT. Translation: CASSPPTQDEVGGELFF.

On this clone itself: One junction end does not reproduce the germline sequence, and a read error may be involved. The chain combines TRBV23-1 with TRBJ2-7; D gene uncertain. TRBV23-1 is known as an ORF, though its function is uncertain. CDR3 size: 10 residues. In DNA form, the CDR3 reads TGCGCCAGCAGTCAATCCCGCGATGTTTTC. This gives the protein CASSQSRDVF.

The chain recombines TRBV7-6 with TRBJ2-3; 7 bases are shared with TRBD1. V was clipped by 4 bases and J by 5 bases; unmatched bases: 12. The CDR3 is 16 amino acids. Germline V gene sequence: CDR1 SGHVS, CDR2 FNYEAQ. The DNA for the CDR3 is TGTGCCAGCAGCTCCGTACCGACAGGGCTGGAAGATACGCAGTATTTT. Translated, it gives CASSSVPTGLEDTQYF.

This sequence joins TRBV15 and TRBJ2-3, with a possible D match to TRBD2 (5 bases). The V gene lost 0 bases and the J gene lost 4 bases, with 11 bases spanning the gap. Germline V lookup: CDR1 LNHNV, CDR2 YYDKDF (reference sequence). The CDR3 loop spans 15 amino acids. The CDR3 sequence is CATSRDHPGADTQYF. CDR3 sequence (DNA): TGTGCCACCAGCAGAGATCATCCCGGGGCAGATACGCAGTATTTT.

CDR3 region: CASSQVRTFDTQYF. In nucleotides, the CDR3 is TGTGCCAGCAGCCAAGTTAGGACTTTTGACACCCAGTACTTC. The chain couples TRBV14 to TRBJ2-5, with a possible D match to TRBD2 (5 bases). V was cut by 1 base and J by 8 bases, with 14 bases left in between. This CDR3 contains 14 residues. Germline CDR1 is SGHDN and CDR2 is FVKESK.

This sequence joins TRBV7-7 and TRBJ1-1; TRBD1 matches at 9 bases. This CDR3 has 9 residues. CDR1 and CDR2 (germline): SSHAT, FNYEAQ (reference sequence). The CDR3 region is CDGTGKAFF. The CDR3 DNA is TGTGACGGGACAGGGAAAGCTTTCTTT.

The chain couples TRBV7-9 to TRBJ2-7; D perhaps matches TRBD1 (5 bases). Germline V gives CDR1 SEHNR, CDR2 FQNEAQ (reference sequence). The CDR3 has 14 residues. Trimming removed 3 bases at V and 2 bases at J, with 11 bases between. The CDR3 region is CASSFQDTAYEQYF. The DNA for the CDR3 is TGTGCCAGCAGCTTTCAGGACACAGCCTACGAGCAGTACTTC.